This T cell receptor beta chain came from a study of blood T cell repertoires in COVID-19 (dated by TCRdb to 2018 to 2020). Notes on the research overall: Collaborator samples came from the United States, Italy and Spain and covered acute and convalescent phases of COVID-19. The prospective study material was composed of cDNA or gDNA derived from T cells, B-cell-depleted T cells, or PBMCs. The dataset comprised deeply sampled blood TCRbeta repertoires from subjects exposed to, actively infected with, or recovered from COVID-19. The repertoires were released in a freely available public database meant as a resource for research on the immune response to SARS-CoV-2. The samples were drawn from two sources: the first 160 participants of the ongoing ImmuneRACE study, and over 950 subjects contributed by 6 global collaborators. A de-identified subject ID, COVID-19 status, age in years and sex were almost always included in the sample metadata. Where available, HLA class I and class II types were obtained from metadata supplied by the sample provider rather than from assay-based typing. Study-level results and caveats: The quantity of clinical and demographic metadata differed by source and by participant and was supplied without curation.

Whole blood was collected in K2EDTA tubes by collaborating institutions according to the institutions' own protocols. For TCRbeta analysis, collaborators shipped samples in one of three forms: frozen whole blood, isolated PBMCs, or DNA extracted from either of those sample types. The CDR3 numbers 15 residues from cysteine through phenylalanine. Only CDR3 DNA is held: 45 bases, read in frame from base 1. V trim: 5 bases; J trim: 3 bases; unmatched bases: 7. CDR1 and CDR2 are drawn from the germline V gene (reference sequence): MNHEY, SMNVEV. Concerning this clone itself: Its recognized antigen is unknown. Within one base of it there is no much larger clone, and no base qualities were kept.

TCRbeta CDR3 regions were amplified from genomic DNA using the immunoSEQ Assay, a bias-controlled multiplex PCR. On the authors' methods: Within the assay, amplification of reference gene primers was used to estimate how many nucleated cells each sample contained. To quantify the absolute abundance of each unique TCRbeta CDR3 rearrangement, sequence reads were collapsed and filtered. For each sample, productive Simpson clonality was calculated by taking the square root of Simpson's diversity index across productive rearrangements. Here the immuneACCESS table is served through TCRdb, limited to in-frame sequences with V and J called. Missing clones are a known gap in these copies; in checked studies unresolved V genes cover under half, and the rest lacks a known reason. The DNA was the basis for D and trimming; V, J and clone size are from that table. In this sample the table shows 200,000 to 300,000 clones, 75% to 90% of which occur a single time. The leading ten clones occupy about 2% of the sample.

The specimen was peripheral blood. This receptor chain uses TRBV27 and TRBJ2-7; TRBD2 matches 10 bases in the middle. The receptor was isolated from a man aged 25-45 years with active or convalescent COVID-19. The DNA reads TGTGCCAGCAGTCTGGATAGCGGGGGGTTCTACGAGCAGTACTTC. The translation is CASSLDSGGFYEQYF.